What follows are 20 T cell receptor beta chains derived from one specimen sequenced in a study of blood T cell repertoires in COVID-19. TCRdb keeps only in-frame clones here, not all; method: immunoSEQ multiplex PCR. The table lists under 200,000 clones, 86% of them singletons. Sequences were obtained from PBMCs or T cells enriched from blood (not recorded which). Receptor source: a middle-aged man with acute COVID-19.

This clone occurred once. CDR3 bases: TGTGCCAGCAGTCCCTCTAGGGGTCAGACTAGCGGGAGGTACGAGCAGTACTTC. This gives the protein CASSPSRGQTSGRYEQYF. The V and J genes are TRBV27 and TRBJ2-7, with 13 positions matching TRBD2. With 5 bases clipped from V and 4 bases from J, the junction kept 14 bases outside the gene matches. The CDR3 sequence is 18 residues long. Per the germline V gene, CDR1 is MNHEY and CDR2 is SMNVEV (reference sequence).

V is TRBV4-1 and J is TRBJ1-6; 7 bases agree with TRBD1. J lost 10 bases, V lost 1 base, and 7 bases had no gene match. The CDR3 totals 15 residues. CDR1 is MGHRA, CDR2 YSYEKL, per germline. CDR3 sequence: CASSQAETGDSPLHF. The CDR3 region has the DNA TGCGCCAGCAGCCAAGCGGAAACAGGGGACTCACCCCTCCACTTT.

V usage is TRBV28 and J usage is TRBJ2-4; 9 bases map to TRBD2. Germline V CDR1 and CDR2: MDHEN, SYDVKM. V shed 5 bases and J 8 bases; nucleotides not matched to a gene: 13. This CDR3 region has 16 residues. The CDR3 is CASSASGIEGRDIQYF. CDR3 bases: TGTGCCAGCAGTGCTAGCGGGATTGAGGGTCGAGACATTCAGTACTTC.

The chain carries TRBV2 and TRBJ2-3; D ambiguous. There are 14 residues in the CDR3. V was clipped by 5 bases and J by 0 bases, with 9 bases between them. CDR1 SNHLY and CDR2 FYNNEI come from the germline V gene. The DNA of the CDR3 is TGTGCCAGCAGTTACACCTCTAGCACAGATACGCAGTATTTT. Translation: CASSYTSSTDTQYF.

The chain recombines TRBV19 with TRBJ2-4; D perhaps matches TRBD1 (7 bases). Germline CDR1 reads LNHDA; CDR2 reads SQIVND (reference sequence). The CDR3 has 13 amino acids. V dropped 5 bases and J dropped 11 bases, with 16 bases sitting between them. Here the CDR3 DNA reads TGTGCCAGTAGTTTCGCAGGGGGGAACGTTCAGTACTTC. Protein sequence: CASSFAGGNVQYF.

The chain has TRBV12-3 or TRBV12-4 and TRBJ2-2; TRBD1 might be the D (5 bases). The germline V and J ends were trimmed by 5 bases and 5 bases, with 9 bases remaining between them. This CDR3 has 13 residues. Here the CDR3 DNA reads TGTGCCAGCAGTGTGGGGCCGACCGGGGAGCTGTTTTTT. Amino acid sequence: CASSVGPTGELFF.

This clone appeared a single time. This chain uses TRBV28 with TRBJ2-3; TRBD2 might be the D (7 bases). Germline V gene lookup returns CDR1 MDHEN and CDR2 SYDVKM. This CDR3 contains 15 residues. V shed 5 bases and J shed 5 bases, with 17 bases lying between them. CDR3 nucleotide sequence: TGTGCCAGCAGTCCCCGGGGGGCCGTCGAAGATACGCAGTATTTT. Protein sequence: CASSPRGAVEDTQYF.

Written as DNA, the CDR3 is TGTGCCAGAAGCTTGTTCAGGGCAGCTAGCAATCAGCCCCAGCATTTT. As protein: CARSLFRAASNQPQHF. This chain uses TRBV5-3 with TRBJ1-5, with TRBD1 as a possible D gene (5 bases). TRBV5-3 is known as an ORF, though its function is uncertain. CDR3 length: 16 residues. V lost 1 base and J 0 bases, leaving 11 bases between the germline ends.

The V gene is TRBV6-6, the J gene TRBJ1-1; D gene uncertain. This CDR3 spans 13 amino acids. Deletions cut 5 bases from V and 1 base from J, with 8 bases between. The V gene's germline CDR1 is MNHNY and CDR2 SVGAGI (reference sequence). The CDR3 bases are TGTGCCAGCAGTACCGACAAGAACACTGAAGCTTTCTTT. As protein: CASSTDKNTEAFF.

This chain joins TRBV10-2 and TRBJ2-3; 11 nucleotides align to TRBD2. V shed 7 bases and J 4 bases; nucleotides not matched to a gene: 7. The CDR3 length is 15 residues. The germline CDR1 and CDR2 sequences are WSHSY and SAAADI. The CDR3 nucleotides are TGCGCCAGCAACATAGCGGGAGGGCGAGCAGATACGCAGTATTTT. Its translation: CASNIAGGRADTQYF.

The CDR3 DNA follows: TGTGCCAGCGATACCGCTAGCGAGAGCTCCTACAATGAGCAGTTCTTC. Translating it yields CASDTASESSYNEQFF. The chain recombines TRBV5-8 with TRBJ2-1; TRBD2 is a possible D gene (6 bases). Germline V gene lookup returns CDR1 SGHTS and CDR2 YDEGEE. CDR3 length: 16 residues. Trimming cost V 7 bases and J 0 bases, with 17 bases left between them.

J is TRBJ2-4 and V is TRBV6-5; 7 nucleotides align to TRBD1. CDR3 length equals 15 residues. The germline V gene has CDR1 MNHEY and CDR2 SVGAGI. For the CDR3, the DNA is TGTGGATCTGGACGGACAGGATTGACCAAAAACATTCAGTACTTC. It translates to CGSGRTGLTKNIQYF.

This rearrangement joins TRBV10-1 to TRBJ2-1, with a possible D match to TRBD1 (8 bases). Trimming stripped 5 bases from V and 8 bases from J, with 13 bases between. The CDR3 covers 13 residues. CDR1 is WNHNN, CDR2 SYGVQD, per germline (reference sequence). The CDR3 spells CASSYTGGDEQFF. CDR3 sequence (DNA): TGCGCCAGCAGTTACACAGGGGGGGATGAGCAGTTCTTC.

In this sample, this clone turned up a few times. The gene calls are TRBV7-2 and TRBJ2-1; no clear D. Trimming pared 3 bases from V and 5 bases from J, leaving 8 bases between. This CDR3 has 13 residues. Germline V gene lookup returns CDR1 SGHTA and CDR2 FQGNSA. In nucleotides, the CDR3 is TGTGCCAGCAGCTTCGGAGCTCACAATGAGCAGTTCTTC. Its protein product is CASSFGAHNEQFF.

V gene TRBV15 combines with J gene TRBJ2-2; D is perhaps TRBD2 (5 bases). V gave up 3 bases and J gave up 5 bases, with 10 bases separating them. Germline-derived CDR1 and CDR2 are LNHNV and YYDKDF (reference sequence). The CDR3 loop spans 14 amino acids. The DNA for the CDR3 is TGTGCCACCAGCAGCTCACTAGAGACCGGGGAGCTGTTTTTT. Its translation: CATSSSLETGELFF.

This chain uses TRBV10-1 with TRBJ2-3; D is ambiguous. The CDR3 loop spans 14 amino acids. CDR1 is WNHNN and CDR2 is SYGVQD in the germline V gene (reference sequence). Trimming removed 1 base from V and 0 bases from J, with 5 bases in between. The CDR3 coding sequence is TGCGCCAGCAGTGAGTTCCCTAGCACAGATACGCAGTATTTT. This codes for CASSEFPSTDTQYF.

This chain uses TRBV7-8 with TRBJ1-1; D call uncertain. The CDR3 runs 14 residues. V lost 5 bases, J lost 8 bases, and 18 bases lay in between. CDR1 is SGHVS and CDR2 is FQNEAQ in the germline V gene. The CDR3 DNA sequence: TGTGCCAGCAGCCTCCTCCTGGGAGGGCGCGAAGCTTTCTTT. Its protein is CASSLLLGGREAFF.

The chain couples TRBV4-1 to TRBJ1-1; D is uncertain. Per germline, CDR1 MGHRA and CDR2 YSYEKL. This CDR3 is built from 13 residues. The germline V and J ends were trimmed by 4 bases and 0 bases, with 6 bases remaining between them. The chain's CDR3 is CASSLNMNTEAFF. In DNA form, the CDR3 reads TGCGCCAGCAGCCTGAACATGAACACTGAAGCTTTCTTT.

The V call is TRBV24-1, the J call TRBJ2-2; 7 bases align to TRBD1. This CDR3 spans 18 amino acids. CDR1 and CDR2 (germline): KGHDR, SFDVKD. V dropped 3 bases and J dropped 6; count of bases not matched to a gene: 15. CDR3 protein: CATSDGGQGVRSAGELFF. As DNA, the CDR3 is TGTGCCACCAGTGATGGGGGTCAGGGGGTTCGTTCGGCCGGGGAGCTGTTTTTT.

V is TRBV27 and J is TRBJ2-3, with 7 bases aligning to TRBD2. Losses at the gene ends were 1 base for V and 2 bases for J; bases not matched to a gene: 3. This CDR3 is built from 15 residues. In germline, CDR1 is MNHEY, CDR2 SMNVEV (reference sequence). The CDR3 coding sequence is TGTGCCAGCAGTTTATTGGGAGGGGCCACAGATACGCAGTATTTT. This encodes CASSLLGGATDTQYF.